The next 28 T cell receptor beta chains were all read from a single sample in a study of response to subunit inactivated influenza vaccine. In TCRdb, the RT-PCR reads were re-called with MiXCR into one record per CDR3 protein. The sample contains 250,000 to 350,000 distinct CDR3 sequences, 20% to 25% of which appear only once. The sequencing used PBMCs from blood, collected less than 22 months after vaccination. The source of these receptors is a man aged 45-69 years who received an inactivated influenza vaccine.

There are a few counts of this clonotype. The chain combines TRBV2 with TRBJ1-6; D gene ambiguous. V lost 3 bases to trimming and J lost 6 bases, with 15 bases between them. Germline-derived CDR1 and CDR2 are SNHLY and FYNNEI. The CDR3 has 16 residues. The CDR3: CASSDLGIRINSPLHF. For the CDR3, the DNA is TGTGCCAGCAGTGATTTAGGAATTAGGATTAATTCACCCCTCCACTTT.

The chain couples TRBV7-6 to TRBJ2-1; TRBD2 matches 7 bases. The CDR3 covers 14 residues. Germline CDR1 is SGHVS and CDR2 is FNYEAQ. The junction had 4 bases not matched to a gene; V was cut back by 0 bases and J by 8 bases. The CDR3 DNA reads as TGTGCCAGCAGCTTAGCCGTTAGCGGGCATGAGCAGTTCTTC. Protein sequence: CASSLAVSGHEQFF.

In its sample, this clonotype was seen a few times. The J gene is TRBJ2-3, the V gene TRBV9; D is undetermined. This CDR3 has 16 residues. V lost 2 bases, J lost 1 base, and 14 bases lay in between. The germline V gene has CDR1 SGDLS and CDR2 YYNGEE. CDR3 bases: TGTGCCAGCAGCGTGGAACTTACAAAGGGCACAGATACGCAGTATTTT. Translation gives CASSVELTKGTDTQYF.

J is TRBJ2-7 and V is TRBV29-1; D unclear. The CDR3 has 12 amino acids. Germline V gene data show CDR1 as SQVTM and CDR2 as ANQGSEA. V lost 6 bases, J lost 1 base, and 10 bases lay in between. CDR3 bases: TGCAGCGTGCCCTTTCCGTCCTACGAGCAGTACTTC. Translating gives CSVPFPSYEQYF.

The chain is built from TRBV4-2 and TRBJ1-4, with no clear D. Germline V gene sequence: CDR1 LGHNA, CDR2 YNFKEQ. The CDR3 runs 13 residues. The ends were cut back, 3 bases at V and 4 bases at J, with 6 bases in the middle. CDR3 nucleotides: TGTGCCAGCAGCCACCAGATTAATGAAAAACTGTTTTTT. This encodes CASSHQINEKLFF.

This clonotype was seen a few times. CDR3 amino acids: CASSSDSYNEQFF. DNA for the CDR3: TGTGCCAGCAGTTCAGACAGCTACAATGAGCAGTTCTTC. The chain has TRBV12-3 or TRBV12-4 and TRBJ2-1; TRBD1 is a possible D gene (5 bases). Trimming removed 4 bases at V and 3 bases at J, with 7 bases between. The CDR3 consists of 13 residues.

In this sample, this clonotype turned up a few times. V usage is TRBV20-1 and J usage is TRBJ1-2, with 7 bases fitting TRBD1. In germline, CDR1 is DFQATT, CDR2 SNEGSKA (reference sequence). J was trimmed by 8 bases and V by 5 bases; bases with no gene match: 11. The CDR3 is 13 amino acids. The CDR3 spells CSADQTGRTGYTF. The DNA for the CDR3 is TGCAGTGCTGACCAGACAGGGCGAACAGGCTACACCTTC.

This clonotype occurred a few times. The chain carries TRBV6-1 and TRBJ1-1; TRBD1 agrees at 8 bases. Trimming took 6 bases from V and 8 from J; bases not matched to a gene: 8. The CDR3 contains 13 residues. Germline V gene data show CDR1 as MNHNS and CDR2 as SASEGT. The CDR3 spells CASSETGVGEAFF. The CDR3 DNA is TGTGCCAGCAGCGAGACAGGGGTCGGGGAAGCTTTCTTT.

This clonotype was observed once. The chain couples TRBV7-3 to TRBJ2-5; perhaps TRBD1 as D (5 bases). The CDR3 contains 15 residues. V was clipped by 5 bases and J by 5 bases, with 18 bases between them. Germline V gives CDR1 SGHTA, CDR2 FQGTGA. CDR3 loop: CASSPALGVGETQYF. For the CDR3, the DNA is TGTGCCAGCAGCCCGGCTTTAGGGGTTGGGGAGACCCAGTACTTC.

A few counts support this clonotype. This rearrangement joins TRBV6-1 to TRBJ1-5, with TRBD1 identical over 8 bases. The CDR3 covers 15 residues. V shed 4 bases, J shed 6 bases, and the junction held 8 bases outside the gene matches. Germline CDR1 reads MNHNS; CDR2 reads SASEGT. This CDR3 reads CASSVGKQGGQPQHF. The CDR3 DNA follows: TGTGCCAGCAGTGTGGGAAAACAGGGGGGTCAGCCCCAGCATTTT.

This clonotype came up a few times. V is TRBV18 and J is TRBJ1-3; D unresolved. From germline, CDR1 is KGHSH and CDR2 LQKENI. This CDR3 has 16 amino acids. V lost 0 bases to trimming and J lost 0 bases, with 9 bases between them. The CDR3 DNA is TGTGCCAGCTCACCACCGTTACGGAACTCTGGAAACACCATATATTTT. This codes for CASSPPLRNSGNTIYF.

The CDR3 bases are TGTGCCATCAGTGGGCAGGCTTCTGAAAAACTGTTTTTT. It translates to CAISGQASEKLFF. The chain has TRBV10-3 and TRBJ1-4; no definite D call. The CDR3 consists of 13 residues. With 4 bases removed from V and 7 bases from J, the gap between germline ends came to 10 bases. Germline V gene sequence: CDR1 ENHRY, CDR2 SYGVKD.

This clonotype came up a few times. V usage is TRBV6-5 and J usage is TRBJ1-3; D is possibly TRBD1 (6 bases). This CDR3 contains 15 residues. Germline lookup yields CDR1 MNHEY and CDR2 SVGAGI. Deletions cut 4 bases from V and 1 base from J, with 11 bases between. The CDR3 coding sequence is TGTGCCAGCAGTTTCGAAGGGGGGTCTGGAAACACCATATATTTT. Its translation: CASSFEGGSGNTIYF.

V and J are TRBV4-3 and TRBJ2-1; TRBD2 matches 8 bases. The CDR3 loop spans 17 amino acids. CDR1 and CDR2 from the germline V gene are LGHNA and YSLEER. V was clipped by 0 bases and J by 2 bases; unmatched bases: 6. The DNA for the CDR3 is TGCGCCAGCAGCCAAGAGGAAAGCGGGAGTCCCTACAATGAGCAGTTCTTC. Encoded protein: CASSQEESGSPYNEQFF.

The chain combines TRBV6-1 with TRBJ2-4, with D unclear. Germline CDR1 and CDR2: MNHNS and SASEGT. CDR3 length: 14 residues. Trimming stripped 6 bases from V and 0 bases from J, with 9 bases between. CDR3 nucleotides: TGTGCCAGCAGCCAAAGAATAGCCAAAAACATTCAGTACTTC. It codes for CASSQRIAKNIQYF.

V is TRBV18 and J is TRBJ2-7; TRBD1 is a possible D gene (5 bases). The V gene's germline CDR1 is KGHSH and CDR2 LQKENI. The CDR3 is 14 amino acids. Trimming took 3 bases from V and 2 from J, leaving 11 bases between them. The CDR3 loop reads CASSPPAGTYEQYF. The CDR3 region has the DNA TGTGCCAGCTCACCTCCGGCAGGGACCTACGAGCAGTACTTC.

This clonotype turned up a few times. CDR3 DNA sequence: TGCGCCAGCAGCCAGGAGGACCGACGTGACACTGAAGCTTTCTTT. Translated: CASSQEDRRDTEAFF. This chain connects TRBV4-3 to TRBJ1-1; D not certain. Trimming took 3 bases from V and 3 from J, leaving 14 bases between them. In germline, CDR1 is LGHNA, CDR2 YSLEER. The CDR3 has 15 residues.

This chain connects TRBV5-1 to TRBJ2-5; TRBD2 matches 7 bases. Germline V CDR1 and CDR2: SGHRS, YFSETQ. J was trimmed by 5 bases and V by 4 bases; bases with no gene match: 14. CDR3 length: 16 amino acids. The CDR3 loop reads CASSPQGGSFLETQYF. CDR3 DNA sequence: TGCGCCAGCAGCCCGCAGGGAGGGTCTTTCCTGGAGACCCAGTACTTC.

The chain couples TRBV10-3 to TRBJ1-1; 8 nucleotides line up with TRBD1. The CDR3 has 13 amino acids. Per the germline V gene, CDR1 is ENHRY and CDR2 is SYGVKD. The V segment lost 6 bases and the J segment 4 bases; nucleotides outside the gene matches: 4. The CDR3 DNA reads TGTGCCATCAGCACAGGGGGTACCACTGAAGCTTTCTTT. Translation gives CAISTGGTTEAFF.

This clonotype was detected a few times. The chain combines TRBV4-1 with TRBJ1-6; D unresolved. Looked up from germline, CDR1 is MGHRA and CDR2 is YSYEKL. CDR3 length equals 16 residues. With 4 bases removed from V and 5 bases from J, the gap between germline ends came to 15 bases. The CDR3 DNA sequence: TGCGCCAGCAGCCCGTGGACTGGGGTAAATAATTCACCCCTCCACTTT. The encoded protein is CASSPWTGVNNSPLHF.

This clonotype was seen ten or more times. This chain connects TRBV10-3 to TRBJ1-1, with D unclear. Germline CDR1 ENHRY, CDR2 SYGVKD. Trimming removed 7 bases from V and 4 bases from J, with 13 bases in between. The CDR3 has 13 residues. DNA of the CDR3: TGTGCCATCATGGGTCTAAGTCCCACTGAAGCTTTCTTT. Its protein product is CAIMGLSPTEAFF.

The rearrangement joins TRBV12-3 or TRBV12-4 to TRBJ1-1; possible D gene TRBD1, 5 bases. V was trimmed by 8 bases and J by 1 base, leaving 17 bases between them. There are 15 residues in the CDR3. The CDR3 sequence is CASLLSGTGNTEAFF. Written as DNA, the CDR3 is TGTGCCAGCTTACTGTCCGGGACCGGGAACACTGAAGCTTTCTTT.

The genes are TRBV20-1 and TRBJ2-1, with 11 positions matching TRBD1. Germline assignment: CDR1 DFQATT and CDR2 SNEGSKA (reference sequence). V shed 6 bases and J 9 bases; nucleotides not matched to a gene: 4. The CDR3 length is 12 residues. The DNA of the CDR3 is TGCAGTGCCGGACAGGGGGCGAGTGAGCAGTTCTTC. Translated, it gives CSAGQGASEQFF.

This clonotype was counted once. This sequence joins TRBV29-1 and TRBJ2-7; D tentatively fits TRBD1 or TRBD2 (6 bases each). CDR1 SQVTM and CDR2 ANQGSEA come from the germline V gene. The length of the CDR3 is 13 residues. The germline V and J ends were trimmed by 5 bases and 6 bases, with 17 bases remaining between them. In nucleotides, the CDR3 is TGCAGCGTTTCCTCCCGGGGGCCGGTCGAGCAGTACTTC. Its protein is CSVSSRGPVEQYF.

The chain uses TRBV7-9 and TRBJ2-2, with a tentative D call TRBD2 (5 bases). Per the germline V gene, CDR1 is SEHNR and CDR2 is FQNEAQ (reference sequence). Trimming cost V 5 bases and J 3 bases, with 13 bases left between them. CDR3 size: 15 residues. The CDR3 sequence: CASSPSEADTGELFF. CDR3 DNA sequence: TGTGCCAGCAGCCCCTCGGAGGCTGACACCGGGGAGCTGTTTTTT.

This clonotype was observed a few times. The rearrangement uses TRBV3-1 and TRBJ1-5, with a weak D call TRBD1 (5 bases). The CDR3 is 19 residues long. Germline V gene lookup returns CDR1 LGHDT and CDR2 YNNKEL (reference sequence). V was shortened by 1 base and J by 0 bases, with 19 bases between the two germline ends. The CDR3 loop is CASSQVPFGVGGSNQPQHF. The CDR3 DNA is TGTGCCAGCAGCCAAGTGCCCTTCGGGGTCGGGGGTAGCAATCAGCCCCAGCATTTT.

This CDR3 reads CATSRDIGTGSPYEQYF. The CDR3 DNA sequence: TGTGCCACCAGCAGAGATATAGGGACAGGGTCCCCCTACGAGCAGTACTTC. The V gene is TRBV15, the J gene TRBJ2-7, with TRBD1 matching over 9 bases. The CDR3 is 17 amino acids. Germline V lookup: CDR1 LNHNV, CDR2 YYDKDF (reference sequence). After removal of 0 bases from V and 2 bases from J, the junction contained 8 bases not matched to a gene.

The rearrangement uses TRBV10-3 and TRBJ2-5; TRBD1 is a possible D gene (6 bases). The CDR3 runs to 15 residues. Germline-derived CDR1 and CDR2 are ENHRY and SYGVKD. The ends were cut back, 4 bases at V and 2 bases at J, with 14 bases in the middle. The CDR3 is CAISGKTGPQETQYF. CDR3 in DNA: TGTGCCATCAGTGGAAAGACAGGCCCTCAAGAGACCCAGTACTTC.